The 6 T cell receptor beta chains reported below all come from one sample, sequenced in a study of cytomegalovirus exposure and HLA in healthy donors. The PCR was carried out with 60 Vbeta primers and 13 Jbeta primers. Some clones are missing from TCRdb's copy, which holds only in-frame ones; the method was immunoSEQ multiplex PCR. The sample carries approximately 160,000 clones, 84% recorded once. Sequenced input: PBMCs. The receptors were gathered from a girl aged 10-17 years in good health and CMV-seropositive.

This clone showed up just once. The rearrangement joins TRBV10-2 to TRBJ1-5; D not resolved. CDR3 size: 14 residues. Per the germline V gene, CDR1 is WSHSY and CDR2 is SAAADI. The germline V and J ends were trimmed by 3 bases and 0 bases, with 6 bases remaining between them. CDR3 protein: CASSDSFSNQPQHF. CDR3 sequence (DNA): TGCGCCAGCAGTGACAGTTTTAGCAATCAGCCCCAGCATTTT.

The V call is TRBV11-3, the J call TRBJ1-2; 9 positions agree with TRBD1. The CDR3 has 15 residues. The germline V gene encodes CDR1 SGHNT and CDR2 YENEEA. J gave up 5 bases and V 5 bases, and 9 bases lay outside the gene matches. The CDR3 sequence: CASSDQGQGNYGYTF. Here the CDR3 DNA reads TGTGCCAGCAGCGACCAAGGACAGGGGAATTATGGCTACACCTTC.

This chain connects TRBV11-3 to TRBJ1-1, with a tentative D call TRBD1 (5 bases). The CDR3 has 13 amino acids. The germline V and J ends were trimmed by 1 base and 8 bases, with 11 bases remaining between them. In germline, CDR1 is SGHNT, CDR2 YENEEA. The CDR3: CASSLGGTREAFF. The CDR3 DNA is TGTGCCAGCAGCTTAGGTGGGACTCGAGAAGCTTTCTTT.

This clone was detected a few times. The chain uses TRBV25-1 and TRBJ2-1; 7 bases are a match to TRBD1. Germline trimming cut 1 base from V and 5 bases from J; bases unmatched to any gene: 5. The CDR3 is made up of 15 amino acids. Germline CDR1 reads MGHDK; CDR2 reads SYGVNS. Here the CDR3 reads CASSEWGTDDNEQFF. The CDR3 region has the DNA TGTGCCAGCAGTGAATGGGGGACAGATGACAATGAGCAGTTCTTC.

The chain recombines TRBV18 with TRBJ1-2, with 8 nucleotides matching TRBD1. Unmatched junction bases numbered 5, after V lost 1 base and J lost 4 bases. Germline V gives CDR1 KGHSH, CDR2 LQKENI. The CDR3 consists of 15 residues. The CDR3 reads CASSPQQGETYGYTF. CDR3 in DNA: TGTGCCAGCTCACCACAACAGGGGGAAACCTATGGCTACACCTTC.

This chain joins TRBV5-6 and TRBJ1-2; weak D call: TRBD1 (6 bases). The CDR3 totals 13 residues. Germline CDR1 is SGHDT and CDR2 is YYEEEE. With 4 bases removed from V and 12 bases from J, the gap between germline ends came to 19 bases. For the CDR3, the DNA is TGTGCCAGCAGCACGGCAGGGGCTGCATCGAACACCTTC. Protein sequence: CASSTAGAASNTF. Full variable domain (outside the CDR3, taken from reference TRBV5-6 and TRBJ1-2): DAGVTQSPTHLIKTRGQQVTLRCSPKSGHDTVSWYQQALGQGPQFIFQYYEEEERQRGNFPDRFSGHQFPNYSSELNVNALLLGDSALYLCASSTAGAASNTFGSGTRLTVV.